The T cell receptor beta chain described here comes from a study of T cell clonality in common variable immunodeficiency. The CDR3 loop spans 15 amino acids. V was pared by 5 bases and J by 1 base, with 5 bases of the junction left unmatched. Looked up from germline, CDR1 is SGHVS and CDR2 is FQNEAQ. Clones were sequenced by immunoSEQ multiplex PCR, and TCRdb holds only the in-frame ones, with some missing. The repertoire consists of around 60,000 clones, none detected only once. This clone showed up many times. The CDR3 end lies 3 residues beyond the end of the read and is filled in from the germline J gene.

Material: peripheral blood mononuclear cells. The chain joins TRBV7-8 to TRBJ2-3; the match to TRBD1 covers 8 bases. This TCR derives from a person aged 18 to 75 in good health. The CDR3 region is CASSIKTGGTDTQYF. The sequenced part of the CDR3 DNA is TGTGCCAGCAGCATAAAGACAGGGGGCACAGATACG.